This T cell receptor (beta chain) was sequenced in a study of T-cell memory formation after mild COVID-19. A few counts support this clonotype. Its antigen is not identified. Germline trimming cut 0 bases from V and 6 bases from J; bases unmatched to any gene: 4. CDR1 is SGDLS and CDR2 is YYNGEE in the germline V gene. There are 15 residues in the CDR3. Findings and caveats of the study: Pre-infection memory held some responding clones, suggesting pre-existing cross-reactive T cells responded. Second-wave clones that peaked on day 37 lacked confirmed SARS-CoV-2 specificity.

The authors produced TCR alpha and TCR beta cDNA libraries with sample barcodes and UMIs by 5'RACE using constant-segment primers. TCRdb reanalysed the 5' RACE reads using MiXCR and keeps one entry per CDR3 protein. The sample carries fewer than 350,000 distinct CDR3 sequences, 7% to 10% recorded once. Specimen: PBMCs or a T cell subset sorted from them (not recorded which). The source of this sequence is a man aged 18 to 29 who had mild COVID-19 (a few samples of this study predate the infection). Cell type and time point are not known. The V gene is TRBV9, the J gene TRBJ2-3, with TRBD2 matching 10 bases. CDR3 nucleotides: TGTGCCAGCAGCGTAGGGAGAGCGGGGGGGGATACGCAGTATTTT. This translates into CASSVGRAGGDTQYF.